Listed here are 29 T cell receptor beta chains from one sample, sequenced in a study of regulatory T cells in long-lasting Graves disease. Library construction for TCR beta used iRepertoire HTBI primers and Arm-PCR of CDR3 regions. MiXCR, run by TCRdb on the multiplex PCR reads, gives a single entry per CDR3 protein. Of 500,000 or so distinct CDR3 sequences in the sample, 14% were seen once. Stated time point: newly diagnosed GD, antithyroid drugs for less than 3 months. Construction of the TCR library relied on RNA isolated from PBMCs. This sample also belongs to another study, concerning T cells in Graves' hyperthyroidism and ophthalmopathy.

Sequencing used peripheral blood mononuclear cells (PBMCs), obtained at new diagnosis, from a patient treated with antithyroid drugs. These receptors came from a woman between 50 and 59 years old with Graves disease.

This clonotype was found a few times. This rearrangement joins TRBV5-1 to TRBJ1-3; D possibly corresponds to TRBD1 (6 bases). The V gene lost 0 bases and the J gene lost 3 bases, with 10 bases spanning the gap. This CDR3 has 15 residues. Germline CDR1 is SGHRS and CDR2 is YFSETQ. The CDR3: CASSLAGGLGNTIYF. Here the CDR3 DNA reads TGCGCCAGCAGCTTGGCCGGGGGCCTTGGAAACACCATATATTTT. Full variable domain (outside the CDR3, taken from reference TRBV5-1 and TRBJ1-3): KAGVTQTPRYLIKTRGQQVTLSCSPISGHRSVSWYQQTPGQGLQFLFEYFSETQRNKGNFPGRFSGRQFSNSRSEMNVSTLELGDSALYLCASSLAGGLGNTIYFGEGSWLTVV.

This clonotype was observed many times. The chain recombines TRBV3-1 with TRBJ2-1; perhaps TRBD2 as D (6 bases). The CDR3 consists of 13 residues. V lost 4 bases, J lost 9 bases, and 13 bases lay in between. The germline CDR1 and CDR2 sequences are LGHDT and YNNKEL (reference sequence). CDR3 loop: CASSPVVGGEQFF. Here the CDR3 DNA reads TGTGCCAGCAGCCCGGTGGTGGGAGGTGAGCAGTTCTTC.

Only a few counts were recorded for this clonotype. The rearrangement uses TRBV6-1 and TRBJ1-2, with TRBD1 as a possible D gene (6 bases). CDR1 and CDR2 from the germline V gene are MNHNS and SASEGT. V lost 2 bases and J 8 bases, leaving 12 bases between the germline ends. The length of the CDR3 is 13 residues. Here the CDR3 DNA reads TGTGCCAGCAGTGAACTGGACAGTAAAGGCTACACCTTC. Translation gives CASSELDSKGYTF.

This clonotype appeared many times. The chain couples TRBV29-1 to TRBJ2-7, with 7 bases aligning to TRBD1. The CDR3 has 13 residues. The trim removed 7 bases at V and 1 base at J, leaving 7 bases unmatched. From germline, CDR1 is SQVTM and CDR2 ANQGSEA. CDR3 bases: TGCAGCGGCGTCACAGGGGAATCCTACGAGCAGTACTTC. Encoded protein: CSGVTGESYEQYF.

This clonotype was found a few times. V and J are TRBV27 and TRBJ2-7; TRBD1 aligns across 8 bases. The V segment lost 6 bases and the J segment 2 bases; nucleotides outside the gene matches: 6. This CDR3 region has 14 residues. Germline V CDR1 and CDR2: MNHEY, SMNVEV (reference sequence). CDR3 coding DNA: TGTGCCAGCAGCTTGCTGGGACAGGCCTACGAGCAGTACTTC. Translation gives CASSLLGQAYEQYF.

The chain uses TRBV5-4 and TRBJ2-1; TRBD2 agrees at 9 bases. The length of the CDR3 is 15 residues. Germline V lookup: CDR1 SGHNT, CDR2 YYREEE (reference sequence). V trimming: 4 bases; J trimming: 7 bases; junction bases outside the gene matches: 9. CDR3 residues: CASSDRAGGENEQFF. The CDR3 DNA is TGTGCCAGCAGCGACAGGGCGGGAGGGGAGAATGAGCAGTTCTTC.

This clonotype was detected ten times or more. The genes are TRBV3-1 and TRBJ1-1; a possible D gene is TRBD1 (6 bases). CDR1 and CDR2 from the germline V gene are LGHDT and YNNKEL (reference sequence). The CDR3 length is 15 residues. The V end lost 1 base, the J end lost 7 bases, and 16 bases lay between the germline ends. DNA of the CDR3: TGTGCCAGCAGCCAAGGGACAGTCTCGGGGGGTGAAGCTTTCTTT. It codes for CASSQGTVSGGEAFF.

This clonotype showed up many times. This sequence joins TRBV28 and TRBJ2-1; TRBD1 might be the D (6 bases). The CDR3 is 14 amino acids. Germline assignment: CDR1 MDHEN and CDR2 SYDVKM. V lost 1 base, J lost 3 bases, and 7 bases lay in between. The CDR3 DNA reads as TGTGCCAGCAGTTTATTACAGGGCTACAATGAGCAGTTCTTC. Amino acid sequence: CASSLLQGYNEQFF.

This clonotype was observed a handful of times. The rearrangement uses TRBV7-7 and TRBJ1-1; 7 positions match TRBD1. The CDR3 spans 13 residues. V lost 5 bases and J lost 6; bases outside the gene matches: 6. The V gene's germline CDR1 is SSHAT and CDR2 FNYEAQ (reference sequence). This CDR3 reads CASSPVRGAEAFF. In DNA form, the CDR3 reads TGTGCCAGCAGCCCGGTCAGGGGGGCTGAAGCTTTCTTT.

This clonotype was observed many times. The chain recombines TRBV7-9 with TRBJ1-1; 8 nucleotides match TRBD1. The length of the CDR3 is 15 residues. Trimming took 5 bases from V and 1 from J; bases not matched to a gene: 6. Per the germline V gene, CDR1 is SEHNR and CDR2 is FQNEAQ (reference sequence). DNA for the CDR3: TGTGCCAGCAGCCCTCAGGGGGCACAGAACACTGAAGCTTTCTTT. Its translation: CASSPQGAQNTEAFF. The whole variable domain, filled in from reference TRBV7-9 and TRBJ1-1, reads DTGVSQNPRHKITKRGQNVTFRCDPISEHNRLYWYRQTLGQGPEFLTYFQNEAQLEKSRLLSDRFSAERPKGSFSTLEIQRTEQGDSAMYLCASSPQGAQNTEAFFGQGTRLTVV.

This clonotype was seen only a few times. A read error may explain this, as a much larger clone is one base away. The chain carries TRBV2 and TRBJ2-3; 11 nucleotides align to TRBD1. The CDR3 is 15 residues long. Germline values: CDR1 SNHLY, CDR2 FYNNEI. J lost 3 bases, V lost 7 bases, and 6 bases had no gene match. In nucleotides, the CDR3 is TGTGCCAGCAATGACCGGGACAGGGGGACAGATACGCAGTATTTT. Protein sequence: CASNDRDRGTDTQYF. Full variable domain (remainder filled in from reference TRBV2 and TRBJ2-3): EPEVTQTPSHQVTQMGQEVILRCVPISNHLYFYWYRQILGQKVEFLVSFYNNEISEKSEIFDDQFSVERPDGSNFTLKIRSTKLEDSAMYFCASNDRDRGTDTQYFGPGTRLTVL.

The sample holds many counts of this clonotype. The rearrangement links TRBV28 to TRBJ2-3, with TRBD1 matching 9 bases. The ends lost 6 bases at V and 2 bases at J; junction bases unmatched: 3. The CDR3 runs to 14 residues. The germline gives CDR1 MDHEN, CDR2 SYDVKM. This CDR3 is CASSRDRVTDTQYF. Here the CDR3 DNA reads TGTGCCAGCAGCAGGGACAGGGTCACAGATACGCAGTATTTT.

Turning to this clonotype: It may be a read error: a sequence one base away is much more abundant. In DNA form, the CDR3 reads TGTGCCTGGAGCGGGGGGGTGACCGGTTTCTTAAATCAGCCCCAGCATTTT. Protein: CAWSGGVTGFLNQPQHF. This chain links TRBV30 with TRBJ1-5; a possible D gene is TRBD1 (5 bases). The CDR3 is made up of 17 amino acids. The germline V gene has CDR1 GTSNPN and CDR2 SVGIG (reference sequence). Trimming cost V 3 bases and J 4 bases, with 22 bases left between them.

This clonotype was counted a few times. The chain combines TRBV9 with TRBJ1-5, with D uncertain. The V and J ends lost 0 bases and 5 bases respectively, with 12 bases between them. The CDR3 runs to 15 residues. Germline-derived CDR1 and CDR2 are SGDLS and YYNGEE. The CDR3 loop reads CASSVGGSDYQPQHF. The CDR3 nucleotides read TGTGCCAGCAGCGTAGGAGGGTCAGACTATCAGCCCCAGCATTTT.

Only a few counts were recorded for this clonotype. This sequence joins TRBV10-3 and TRBJ2-7; the match to TRBD2 covers 9 bases. The ends lost 4 bases at V and 0 bases at J; junction bases unmatched: 13. CDR3 length equals 18 residues. Germline lookup yields CDR1 ENHRY and CDR2 SYGVKD. The CDR3 sequence: CAISGGLAQEPYSYEQYF. The CDR3 bases are TGTGCCATCAGTGGAGGACTAGCGCAAGAACCTTACTCCTACGAGCAGTACTTC.

This clonotype was detected only a few times. The chain recombines TRBV5-1 with TRBJ2-5; TRBD2 aligns across 7 bases. CDR3 length: 15 residues. Germline trimming cut 2 bases from V and 5 bases from J; bases unmatched to any gene: 9. In germline, CDR1 is SGHRS, CDR2 YFSETQ. The CDR3 DNA reads TGCGCCAGCAGCTTTCTAGCGGACAAGGGGGAGACCCAGTACTTC. It is translated as CASSFLADKGETQYF.

The chain is built from TRBV9 and TRBJ1-5; D possibly corresponds to TRBD1 (5 bases). The germline CDR1 and CDR2 sequences are SGDLS and YYNGEE. V lost 0 bases to trimming and J lost 7 bases, with 11 bases between them. This CDR3 spans 14 amino acids. CDR3 sequence reads: CASSVGVGAQPQHF. As DNA, the CDR3 is TGTGCCAGCAGCGTAGGGGTAGGGGCACAGCCCCAGCATTTT.

This clonotype was counted only a few times. DNA of the CDR3: TGTGCCAGCAGCCCCACGGCGGGGGCTGGGGCCAACGTCCTGACTTTC. This sequence encodes CASSPTAGAGANVLTF. The chain combines TRBV9 with TRBJ2-6; TRBD2 matches at 7 bases. The junction had 6 bases not matched to a gene; V was cut back by 4 bases and J by 2 bases. There are 16 residues in the CDR3. Germline V gene data show CDR1 as SGDLS and CDR2 as YYNGEE. The full variable domain, rest sourced from reference TRBV9 and TRBJ2-6, is DSGVTQTPKHLITATGQRVTLRCSPRSGDLSVYWYQQSLDQGLQFLIQYYNGEERAKGNILERFSAQQFPDLHSELNLSSLELGDSALYFCASSPTAGAGANVLTFGAGSRLTVL.

This clonotype has at least ten counts. The V gene is TRBV11-2, the J gene TRBJ2-7; D may be TRBD1 (5 bases). There are 13 residues in the CDR3. Germline loops: CDR1 SGHAT, CDR2 FQNNGV. V was trimmed by 1 base and J by 3 bases, leaving 7 bases between them. In DNA, the CDR3 is TGTGCCAGCAGCTTAGTTCAGGGCTACGAGCAGTACTTC. Protein product: CASSLVQGYEQYF.

This clonotype was seen ten or more times. This chain links TRBV29-1 with TRBJ2-3; perhaps TRBD2 as D (5 bases). Looked up from germline, CDR1 is SQVTM and CDR2 is ANQGSEA. The CDR3 contains 13 residues. Trimming stripped 3 bases from V and 2 bases from J, with 9 bases between. The DNA for the CDR3 is TGCAGCGTTGAGAGGGTCCCCACAGATACGCAGTATTTT. It codes for CSVERVPTDTQYF.

This clonotype was found many times. The CDR3 DNA reads TGTGCCAGCAGTTTAGCCGGGACAGGGGCCCTTTACGAGCAGTACTTC. It is translated as CASSLAGTGALYEQYF. V usage is TRBV27 and J usage is TRBJ2-7; 10 positions agree with TRBD1. V dropped 2 bases and J dropped 4; count of bases not matched to a gene: 8. CDR1 and CDR2 from the germline V gene are MNHEY and SMNVEV (reference sequence). The CDR3 is 16 residues long.

The chain combines TRBV9 with TRBJ1-1; D not resolved. The V and J ends lost 0 bases and 0 bases respectively, with 6 bases between them. Germline V gene data show CDR1 as SGDLS and CDR2 as YYNGEE. The CDR3 spans 14 residues. The DNA for the CDR3 is TGTGCCAGCAGCGTAGTATTCCTGAACACTGAAGCTTTCTTT. Its translation is CASSVVFLNTEAFF.

This clonotype appeared many times. The chain couples TRBV30 to TRBJ2-2; D is uncertain. The CDR3 covers 14 residues. Between the trimmed V and J ends, which lost 0 bases and 5 bases, there was a span of 10 bases. Germline V gene data show CDR1 as GTSNPN and CDR2 as SVGIG (reference sequence). In DNA form, the CDR3 reads TGTGCCTGGAGTGTAGGCGGTTTTACCGGGGAGCTGTTTTTT. Amino acids: CAWSVGGFTGELFF.

The sample holds many counts of this clonotype. This sequence joins TRBV29-1 and TRBJ2-7, with D perhaps TRBD1 (6 bases). Per the germline V gene, CDR1 is SQVTM and CDR2 is ANQGSEA. The CDR3 length is 12 residues. The ends were cut back, 8 bases at V and 0 bases at J, with 11 bases in the middle. The CDR3 spells CSSLTGSYEQYF. DNA of the CDR3: TGCAGCTCGTTGACAGGCTCCTACGAGCAGTACTTC.

This clonotype was seen once. This sequence may be a read error, since a much larger clone differs from it by one base. This sequence joins TRBV27 and TRBJ2-3; either TRBD1 or TRBD2 may supply D (5 bases each). CDR1 MNHEY and CDR2 SMNVEV come from the germline V gene (reference sequence). The length of the CDR3 is 18 residues. Trimming removed 3 bases at V and 4 bases at J, with 23 bases between. CDR3 DNA sequence: TGTGCCAGCAGTTTGGGTGGCGGCAGGGCCTATAGCGCAGATACGCAGTATTTT. Its protein is CASSLGGGRAYSADTQYF.

This clonotype has a count of ten or more. The chain recombines TRBV28 with TRBJ2-7; the match to TRBD1 covers 7 bases. With 3 bases clipped from V and 3 bases from J, the junction kept 5 bases outside the gene matches. Germline loops: CDR1 MDHEN, CDR2 SYDVKM. CDR3 length: 14 residues. In DNA, the CDR3 is TGTGCCAGCAGTTTGGTAGACAGGGACTACGAGCAGTACTTC. It specifies CASSLVDRDYEQYF.

This clonotype was recorded at least ten times. V is TRBV6-5 and J is TRBJ2-4; TRBD2 matches at 7 bases. CDR3 length: 16 residues. The junction had 8 bases not matched to a gene; V was cut back by 2 bases and J by 4 bases. Germline V gene data show CDR1 as MNHEY and CDR2 as SVGAGI. Written as DNA, the CDR3 is TGTGCCAGCAGTTACAGTCCCAGCGGGGCTAAAAACATTCAGTACTTC. Its translation: CASSYSPSGAKNIQYF.

V usage is TRBV9 and J usage is TRBJ1-1; 11 bases match TRBD1. The germline gives CDR1 SGDLS, CDR2 YYNGEE. This CDR3 spans 17 amino acids. V was pared by 0 bases and J by 4 bases, with 8 bases of the junction left unmatched. CDR3 loop: CASSVGIPGTGGTEAFF. As DNA, the CDR3 is TGTGCCAGCAGCGTAGGGATACCCGGGACAGGGGGCACTGAAGCTTTCTTT. The variable domain in full, with the rest retrieved from reference TRBV9 and TRBJ1-1, is DSGVTQTPKHLITATGQRVTLRCSPRSGDLSVYWYQQSLDQGLQFLIQYYNGEERAKGNILERFSAQQFPDLHSELNLSSLELGDSALYFCASSVGIPGTGGTEAFFGQGTRLTVV.

This rearrangement joins TRBV5-6 to TRBJ2-1, with D perhaps being TRBD1 or TRBD2 (5 bases each). The germline V and J ends were trimmed by 0 bases and 7 bases, with 8 bases remaining between them. In germline, CDR1 is SGHDT, CDR2 YYEEEE. The CDR3 consists of 13 residues. Here the CDR3 DNA reads TGTGCCAGCAGCTTGGACGGGGCGAATGAGCAGTTCTTC. Encoded protein: CASSLDGANEQFF.